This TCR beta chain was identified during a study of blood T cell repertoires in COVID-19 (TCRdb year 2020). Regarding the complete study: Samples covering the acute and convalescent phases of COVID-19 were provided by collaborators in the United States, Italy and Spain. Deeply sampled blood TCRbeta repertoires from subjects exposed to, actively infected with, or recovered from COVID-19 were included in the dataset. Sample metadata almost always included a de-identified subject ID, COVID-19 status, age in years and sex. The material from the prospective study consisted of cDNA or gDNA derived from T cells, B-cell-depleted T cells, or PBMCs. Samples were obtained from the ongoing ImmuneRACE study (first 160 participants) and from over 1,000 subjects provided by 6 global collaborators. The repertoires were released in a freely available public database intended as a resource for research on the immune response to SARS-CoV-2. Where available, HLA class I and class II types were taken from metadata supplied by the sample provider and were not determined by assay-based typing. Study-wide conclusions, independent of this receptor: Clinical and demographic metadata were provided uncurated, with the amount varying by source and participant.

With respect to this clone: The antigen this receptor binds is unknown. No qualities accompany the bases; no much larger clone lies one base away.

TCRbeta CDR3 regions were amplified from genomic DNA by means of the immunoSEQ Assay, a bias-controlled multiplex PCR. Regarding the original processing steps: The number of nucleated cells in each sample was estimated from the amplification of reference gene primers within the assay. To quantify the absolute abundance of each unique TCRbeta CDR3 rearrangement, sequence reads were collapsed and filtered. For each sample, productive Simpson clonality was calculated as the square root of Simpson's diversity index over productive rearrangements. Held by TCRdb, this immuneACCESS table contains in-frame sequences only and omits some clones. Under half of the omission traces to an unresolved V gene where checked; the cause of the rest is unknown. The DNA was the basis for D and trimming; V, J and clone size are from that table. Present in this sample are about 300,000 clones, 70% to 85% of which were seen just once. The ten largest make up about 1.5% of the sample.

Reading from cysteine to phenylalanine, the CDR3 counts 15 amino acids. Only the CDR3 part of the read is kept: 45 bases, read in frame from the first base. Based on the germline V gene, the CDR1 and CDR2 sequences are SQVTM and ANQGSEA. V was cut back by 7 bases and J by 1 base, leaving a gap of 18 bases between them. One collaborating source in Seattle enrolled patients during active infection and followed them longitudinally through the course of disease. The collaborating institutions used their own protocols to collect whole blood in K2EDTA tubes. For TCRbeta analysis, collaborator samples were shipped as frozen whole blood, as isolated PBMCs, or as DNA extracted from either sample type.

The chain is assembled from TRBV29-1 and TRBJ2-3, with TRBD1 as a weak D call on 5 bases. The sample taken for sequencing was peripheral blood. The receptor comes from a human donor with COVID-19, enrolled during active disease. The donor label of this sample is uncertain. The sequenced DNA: TGCAGCGCCCTACCCAGGGATAGAGGCACAGATACGCAGTATTTT. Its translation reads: CSALPRDRGTDTQYF.